Reported below is one TCR beta chain. These data belong to a study of blood T cell repertoires in COVID-19. Study context: Spain, Italy and the United States supplied samples that represented acute and convalescent COVID-19. T cells, B-cell-depleted T cells, or PBMCs provided the cDNA or gDNA that served as material.

In the authors' workflow: The assay estimated nucleated cells by amplifying reference gene primers. Sequencing was performed with immunoSEQ multiplex PCR; in TCRdb, only in-frame clones are kept and a portion is missing. V and J calls plus clone size are reproduced from that table; the DNA served to infer D and trimming. Among a few hundred thousand clones listed, approximately 90% were seen once. The V gene end was trimmed by 5 bases and the J gene end by 1 base; junction bases not matched to a gene: 8. Germline-derived CDR1 and CDR2 are MNHEY and SVGEGT. This CDR3 comprises 16 residues. The chain joins TRBV6-2 or TRBV6-3 to TRBJ1-2; TRBD1 aligns across 9 bases. The receptor was isolated from a woman aged 50 to 60 with COVID-19, enrolled during active disease. Sequenced material: peripheral blood. CDR3 sequence: CASSPPGQGLNYGYTF. The CDR3 DNA reads TGTGCCAGCAGTCCCCCGGGACAGGGCCTTAACTATGGCTACACCTTC.